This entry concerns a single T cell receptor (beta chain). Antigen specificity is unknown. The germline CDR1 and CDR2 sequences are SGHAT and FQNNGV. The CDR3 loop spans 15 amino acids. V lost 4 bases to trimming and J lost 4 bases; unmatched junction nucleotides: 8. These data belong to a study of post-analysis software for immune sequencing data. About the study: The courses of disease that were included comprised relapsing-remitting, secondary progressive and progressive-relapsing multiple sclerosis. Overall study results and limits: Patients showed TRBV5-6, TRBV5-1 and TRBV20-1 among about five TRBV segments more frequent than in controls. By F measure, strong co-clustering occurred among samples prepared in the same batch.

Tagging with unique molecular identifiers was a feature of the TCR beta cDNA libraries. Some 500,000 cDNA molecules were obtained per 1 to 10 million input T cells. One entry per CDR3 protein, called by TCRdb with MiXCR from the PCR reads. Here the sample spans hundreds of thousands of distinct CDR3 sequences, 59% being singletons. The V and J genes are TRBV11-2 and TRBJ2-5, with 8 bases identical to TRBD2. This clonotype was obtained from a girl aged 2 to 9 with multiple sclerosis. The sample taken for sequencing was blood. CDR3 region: CASSSGLDDRETQYF. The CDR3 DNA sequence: TGTGCCAGCAGCTCGGGACTAGATGACCGAGAGACCCAGTACTTC.